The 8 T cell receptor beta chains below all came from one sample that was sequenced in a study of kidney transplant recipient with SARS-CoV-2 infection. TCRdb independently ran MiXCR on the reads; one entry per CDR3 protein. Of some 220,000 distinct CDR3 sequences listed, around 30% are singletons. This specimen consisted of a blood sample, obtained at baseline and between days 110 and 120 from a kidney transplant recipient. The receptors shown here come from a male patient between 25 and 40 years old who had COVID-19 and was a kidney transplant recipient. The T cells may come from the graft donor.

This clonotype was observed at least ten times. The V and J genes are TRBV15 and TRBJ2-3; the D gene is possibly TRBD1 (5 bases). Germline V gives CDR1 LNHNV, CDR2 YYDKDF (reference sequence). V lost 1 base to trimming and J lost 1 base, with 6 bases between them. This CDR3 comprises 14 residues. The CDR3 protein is CATSRVGGTDTQYF. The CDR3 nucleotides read TGTGCCACCAGCAGAGTAGGGGGCACAGATACGCAGTATTTT.

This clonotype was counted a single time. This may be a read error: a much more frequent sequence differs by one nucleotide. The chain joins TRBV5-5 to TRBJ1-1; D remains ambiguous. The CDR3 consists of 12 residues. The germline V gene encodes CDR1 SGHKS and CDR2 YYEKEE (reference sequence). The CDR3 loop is CAGSFGDTEAFF. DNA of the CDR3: TGTGCCGGCAGCTTCGGGGACACTGAAGCTTTCTTT.

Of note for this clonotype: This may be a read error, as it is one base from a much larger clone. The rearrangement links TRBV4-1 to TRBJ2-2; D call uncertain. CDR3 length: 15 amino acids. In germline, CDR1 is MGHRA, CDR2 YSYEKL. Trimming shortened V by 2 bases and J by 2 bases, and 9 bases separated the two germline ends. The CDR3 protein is CASSQPWANTGELFF. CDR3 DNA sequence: TGCGCCAGCAGCCAACCCTGGGCTAACACCGGGGAGCTGTTTTTT.

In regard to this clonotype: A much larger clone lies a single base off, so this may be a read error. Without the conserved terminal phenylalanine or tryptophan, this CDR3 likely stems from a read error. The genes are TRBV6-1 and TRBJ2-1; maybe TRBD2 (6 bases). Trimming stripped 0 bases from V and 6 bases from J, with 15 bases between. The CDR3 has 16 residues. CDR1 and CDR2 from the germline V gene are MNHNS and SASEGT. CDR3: CASSEARGLPSNEQFL. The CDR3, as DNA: TGTGCCAGCAGTGAAGCGCGGGGACTCCCGAGCAATGAGCAGTTCCTC.

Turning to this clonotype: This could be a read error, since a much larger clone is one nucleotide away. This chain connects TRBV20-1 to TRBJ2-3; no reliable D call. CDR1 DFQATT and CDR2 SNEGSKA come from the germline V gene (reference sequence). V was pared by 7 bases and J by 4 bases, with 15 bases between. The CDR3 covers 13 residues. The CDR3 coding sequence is TGCAGTGTCCCCGCTAACCCCTCAGATACGCAGTATTTT. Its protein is CSVPANPSDTQYF.

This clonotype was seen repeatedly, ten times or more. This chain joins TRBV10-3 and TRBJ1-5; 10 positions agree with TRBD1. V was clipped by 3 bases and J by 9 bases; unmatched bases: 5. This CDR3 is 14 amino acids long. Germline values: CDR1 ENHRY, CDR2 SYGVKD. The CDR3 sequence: CAISDGQGVRPQHF. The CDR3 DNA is TGTGCCATCAGTGACGGACAGGGGGTCCGGCCCCAGCATTTT.

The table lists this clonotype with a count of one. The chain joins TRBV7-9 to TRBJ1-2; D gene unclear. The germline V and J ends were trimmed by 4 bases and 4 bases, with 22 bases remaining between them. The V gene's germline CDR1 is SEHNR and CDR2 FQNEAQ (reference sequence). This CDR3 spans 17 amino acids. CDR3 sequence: CASSSREYHGKTYGYTF. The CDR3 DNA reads TGTGCCAGCAGCTCTCGCGAATACCATGGAAAGACCTATGGCTACACCTTC.

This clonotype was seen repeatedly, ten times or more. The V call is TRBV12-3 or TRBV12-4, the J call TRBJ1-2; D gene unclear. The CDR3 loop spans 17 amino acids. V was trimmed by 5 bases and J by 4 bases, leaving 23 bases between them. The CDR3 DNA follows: TGTGCCAGCAGTAATCGGGTCAGCTTCCGAAAGACCTATGGCTACACCTTC. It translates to CASSNRVSFRKTYGYTF.